One and the same sample provided the 8 T cell receptor beta chains below, sequenced in a study of shared clonotypes between healthy human individuals (dated by TCRdb to 2020 to 2022). Libraries were prepared through the immunoSEQ multiplex PCR assay. The clones in this table, taken by TCRdb from immuneACCESS, are in-frame only. Not every clone is retained; where verified, under half of the shortfall comes from an unresolved V gene, and the cause of the rest is unknown. The sample yields 2 million to 3 million clones; around nine tenths were counted once. Of the sample, 0.13% to 0.15% falls within the top ten clones. The sequenced sample was naive CD4+ T cells sorted from blood. Reading the label with the study, this specimen's cell subset or site is: CD45RA+ positively selected. Receptors were obtained from a young man in good health.

The chain combines TRBV6-5 with TRBJ1-3; D is ambiguous. With 2 bases removed from V and 3 bases from J, the gap between germline ends came to 14 bases. Germline-derived CDR1 and CDR2 are MNHEY and SVGAGI. The CDR3 contains 16 residues. CDR3 loop: CASSYIGPSGGNTIYF. CDR3 bases: TGTGCCAGCAGTTACATCGGTCCCTCGGGTGGAAACACCATATATTTT.

The V gene is TRBV10-3, the J gene TRBJ2-1; 8 bases are shared with TRBD2. CDR3 size: 14 residues. Germline V gene sequence: CDR1 ENHRY, CDR2 SYGVKD. V lost 6 bases, J lost 6 bases, and 7 bases stayed unmatched. CDR3 coding DNA: TGTGCCATCAGCCCCCAGCGGGAGACCAATGAGCAGTTCTTC. It yields the protein CAISPQRETNEQFF.

Worth noting for this clone: The sample carries other DNA sequences with the same CDR3. This chain connects TRBV6-6 to TRBJ2-7; D is ambiguous. CDR3 size: 12 residues. V lost 5 bases to trimming and J lost 3 bases, with 8 bases between them. Germline loops: CDR1 MNHNY, CDR2 SVGAGI (reference sequence). The CDR3 region has the DNA TGTGCCAGCAGTCGTGTGGGCTACGAGCAGTACTTC. As protein: CASSRVGYEQYF.

The chain joins TRBV6-6 to TRBJ2-2, with D perhaps TRBD2 (7 bases). This CDR3 contains 15 residues. Germline V gives CDR1 MNHNY, CDR2 SVGAGI (reference sequence). Trimming pared 7 bases from V and 4 bases from J, leaving 16 bases between. This CDR3 reads CASIYWGGSTGELFF. The CDR3 DNA sequence: TGTGCCAGCATATACTGGGGGGGCAGCACCGGGGAGCTGTTTTTT.

The chain links TRBV2 to TRBJ2-5; tentative D call: TRBD2 (5 bases). This CDR3 contains 13 residues. V was clipped by 7 bases and J by 5 bases, with 14 bases between them. CDR1 is SNHLY and CDR2 is FYNNEI in the germline V gene. CDR3 DNA: TGTGCCAGCACCCGGACTCCCGTGGAGACCCAGTACTTC. It translates to CASTRTPVETQYF. Using reference TRBV2 and TRBJ2-5 for the parts outside the CDR3, the full variable domain is EPEVTQTPSHQVTQMGQEVILRCVPISNHLYFYWYRQILGQKVEFLVSFYNNEISEKSEIFDDQFSVERPDGSNFTLKIRSTKLEDSAMYFCASTRTPVETQYFGPGTRLLVL.

The V call is TRBV6-6, the J call TRBJ1-6, with a possible D match to TRBD1 (6 bases). CDR1 MNHNY and CDR2 SVGAGI come from the germline V gene (reference sequence). CDR3 length equals 15 residues. V dropped 10 bases and J dropped 7 bases, with 20 bases sitting between them. This CDR3 reads CAITPIEGGNSPLHF. The CDR3, as DNA: TGTGCCATCACCCCAATCGAAGGGGGAAATTCACCCCTCCACTTT.

The chain combines TRBV6-1 with TRBJ1-2; a possible D gene is TRBD1 (6 bases). This CDR3 has 16 amino acids. The V gene lost 2 bases and the J gene lost 5 bases, with 18 bases spanning the gap. Germline CDR1 MNHNS, CDR2 SASEGT. CDR3 DNA sequence: TGTGCCAGCAGTGAACAGGGGTCCGCGAGGAGGTATGGCTACACCTTC. It encodes CASSEQGSARRYGYTF.

This clone was counted once. This rearrangement joins TRBV7-3 to TRBJ2-2, with a possible D match to TRBD1 (6 bases). With 5 bases removed from V and 6 bases from J, the gap between germline ends came to 13 bases. The germline CDR1 and CDR2 sequences are SGHTA and FQGTGA. The CDR3 is 14 amino acids. The CDR3 nucleotides are TGTGCCAGCAGCCAGCAGGGGAGCGCCGGGGAGCTGTTTTTT. Encoded protein: CASSQQGSAGELFF.